These 22 T cell receptor beta chains came from one sample sequenced in a study of CD8 T cells in Susac syndrome (dated by TCRdb to between 2018 and 2021). The library was prepared using the immunoSEQ multiplex PCR assay. RNA was extracted using the RNeasy kit, and about 0.5 to 1 ug of the RNA was reverse transcribed with random hexamers. The public reads were quality trimmed at Q25 with fastp and then assembled into clones with MiXCR by TCRdb, keeping productive beta chains. One record per CDR3 amino acid sequence lists the most common genes and DNA. In all, the sample holds 190,000 or so distinct CDR3 sequences, and about 95% of those were seen once. The ten top clones hold around 0.082% of the sample. Sequenced input: CD4+ T cells from PBMCs. These receptors were collected from a human donor with multiple sclerosis.

CDR3 protein: CATSKSGEGQPQHF. Here the CDR3 DNA reads TGTGCCACCTCGAAAAGCGGGGAGGGACAGCCCCAGCATTTT. V and J are TRBV7-9 and TRBJ1-5; D gene unclear. CDR3 size: 14 residues. The V gene's germline CDR1 is SEHNR and CDR2 FQNEAQ (reference sequence). Trimming pared 10 bases from V and 7 bases from J, leaving 20 bases between.

V is TRBV5-8 and J is TRBJ1-1, with 11 bases matching TRBD1. Trimming cost V 5 bases and J 8 bases; bases outside gene matches: 5. This CDR3 spans 13 amino acids. Germline V gene data show CDR1 as SGHTS and CDR2 as YDEGEE. In DNA, the CDR3 is TGTGCCAGCAGTCTGGACAGGGGGCGAGAAGCTTTCTTT. Translation gives CASSLDRGREAFF.

This chain uses TRBV6-2 or TRBV6-3 with TRBJ2-7; D may be TRBD1 or TRBD2 (5 bases each). The CDR3 runs to 14 residues. CDR1 is MNHEY and CDR2 is SVGEGT in the germline V gene. V lost 8 bases and J lost 0, with 14 bases in between. The CDR3 bases are TGTGCCAGCCGAAGCCACGGGGCCTCCTACGAGCAGTACTTC. Protein sequence: CASRSHGASYEQYF.

This sequence joins TRBV19 and TRBJ2-7, with 9 bases that match TRBD1. The CDR3 totals 14 residues. Germline CDR1 reads LNHDA; CDR2 reads SQIVND (reference sequence). With V trimmed by 9 bases and J by 2 bases, 8 bases remained unmatched. In DNA form, the CDR3 reads TGTGCCAGCGGCCGGGACAGGGAAACCTACGAGCAGTACTTC. Protein: CASGRDRETYEQYF.

The genes are TRBV3-1 and TRBJ2-2, with D possibly TRBD1 on 6 matching bases. The CDR3 sequence is 12 residues long. In germline, CDR1 is LGHDT, CDR2 YNNKEL (reference sequence). Trimming shortened V by 4 bases and J by 6 bases, and 6 bases separated the two germline ends. The CDR3 region is CASSRTAGELFF. CDR3 coding DNA: TGTGCCAGCAGCCGGACAGCCGGGGAGCTGTTTTTT.

The chain employs TRBV9 and TRBJ2-3, with TRBD1 identical over 8 bases. CDR1 and CDR2 (germline): SGDLS, YYNGEE. The length of the CDR3 is 15 residues. Trimming cost V 4 bases and J 1 base; bases outside gene matches: 5. The CDR3 spells CASSTQTGGTDTQYF. The CDR3 DNA sequence: TGTGCCAGCAGCACACAGACAGGGGGCACAGATACGCAGTATTTT.

This clonotype was counted a single time. The gene calls are TRBV7-9 and TRBJ2-1; 7 positions match TRBD1. The junction had 12 bases not matched to a gene; V was cut back by 5 bases and J by 8 bases. The length of the CDR3 is 15 residues. Germline assignment: CDR1 SEHNR and CDR2 FQNEAQ (reference sequence). The CDR3 bases are TGTGCCAGCAGCCCGACCACGGGACAGAGATATGAGCAGTTCTTC. It specifies CASSPTTGQRYEQFF. Supplemented by reference TRBV7-9 and TRBJ2-1, the full variable domain reads DTGVSQNPRHKITKRGQNVTFRCDPISEHNRLYWYRQTLGQGPEFLTYFQNEAQLEKSRLLSDRFSAERPKGSFSTLEIQRTEQGDSAMYLCASSPTTGQRYEQFFGPGTRLTVL.

This sequence joins TRBV7-9 and TRBJ2-1; TRBD2 is a possible D gene (5 bases). Per the germline V gene, CDR1 is SEHNR and CDR2 is FQNEAQ (reference sequence). This CDR3 spans 17 amino acids. The germline V and J ends were trimmed by 5 bases and 4 bases, with 21 bases remaining between them. The CDR3 protein is CASSGRPGLAEYNEQFF. CDR3 DNA: TGTGCCAGCAGCGGTAGGCCCGGACTGGCCGAGTACAATGAGCAGTTCTTC.

The rearrangement joins TRBV29-1 to TRBJ2-3; no clear D. This CDR3 region has 14 residues. The germline V gene has CDR1 SQVTM and CDR2 ANQGSEA. Trimming removed 5 bases from V and 3 bases from J, with 15 bases in between. The CDR3 DNA sequence: TGCAGCGTTTTTGGTACTTCACGGACAGATACGCAGTATTTT. Protein product: CSVFGTSRTDTQYF.

The V gene is TRBV24-1, the J gene TRBJ2-2; maybe TRBD2 (5 bases). Trimming pared 6 bases from V and 2 bases from J, leaving 9 bases between. Germline V CDR1 and CDR2: KGHDR, SFDVKD. The CDR3 is made up of 14 amino acids. The CDR3 region is CATSRGPNTGELFF. CDR3 in DNA: TGTGCCACCAGTCGAGGGCCTAACACCGGGGAGCTGTTTTTT.

The chain links TRBV9 to TRBJ1-5; D gene unclear. The germline V gene encodes CDR1 SGDLS and CDR2 YYNGEE. The CDR3 totals 15 residues. Trimming took off 4 bases at V and 0 bases at J, with 11 bases between the two ends. CDR3 region: CASSPTPGSNQPQHF. The CDR3 region has the DNA TGTGCCAGCAGCCCCACTCCAGGTAGCAATCAGCCCCAGCATTTT. Complete variable domain (other parts from reference TRBV9 and TRBJ1-5): DSGVTQTPKHLITATGQRVTLRCSPRSGDLSVYWYQQSLDQGLQFLIQYYNGEERAKGNILERFSAQQFPDLHSELNLSSLELGDSALYFCASSPTPGSNQPQHFGDGTRLSIL.

The chain links TRBV27 to TRBJ1-2; D is possibly TRBD1 (5 bases). This CDR3 spans 16 amino acids. The V end lost 2 bases, the J end lost 0 bases, and 13 bases lay between the germline ends. Per the germline V gene, CDR1 is MNHEY and CDR2 is SMNVEV (reference sequence). Here the CDR3 DNA reads TGTGCCAGCAGTTTAGCCTGGGGCAGCTCTAACTATGGCTACACCTTC. Translation gives CASSLAWGSSNYGYTF.

The chain employs TRBV20-1 and TRBJ1-5; possibly TRBD1 for D (5 bases). Germline-derived CDR1 and CDR2 are DFQATT and SNEGSKA (reference sequence). CDR3 length equals 16 residues. Trimming took off 3 bases at V and 6 bases at J, with 21 bases between the two ends. DNA for the CDR3: TGCAGTGCTAGTTTGGATCCGGGGCATATGAGTCAGCCCCAGCATTTT. This encodes CSASLDPGHMSQPQHF.

There are a few counts of this clonotype. The V gene is TRBV30, the J gene TRBJ2-1; D unresolved. The CDR3 sequence is 13 residues long. Germline-derived CDR1 and CDR2 are GTSNPN and SVGIG (reference sequence). Deletions cut 3 bases from V and 1 base from J, with 7 bases between. The CDR3 spells CAWRGGSYNEQFF. The CDR3 DNA is TGTGCCTGGAGAGGTGGATCCTACAATGAGCAGTTCTTC.

In this sample, this clonotype turned up once. V and J are TRBV20-1 and TRBJ2-7, with TRBD2 matching over 10 bases. This CDR3 spans 17 amino acids. Trimming cost V 5 bases and J 3 bases; bases outside gene matches: 16. The germline gives CDR1 DFQATT, CDR2 SNEGSKA (reference sequence). The CDR3 here is CSALTSGPSRIIYEQYF. CDR3 nucleotide sequence: TGCAGTGCTTTGACTAGCGGGCCGAGCCGAATCATCTACGAGCAGTACTTC.

The chain has TRBV9 and TRBJ2-2; TRBD1 matches 7 bases. V was clipped by 0 bases and J by 4 bases; unmatched bases: 3. This CDR3 has 15 residues. Germline V gene sequence: CDR1 SGDLS, CDR2 YYNGEE. The chain's CDR3 is CASSVGQGVTGELFF. The CDR3 DNA reads as TGTGCCAGCAGCGTAGGACAGGGAGTCACCGGGGAGCTGTTTTTT.

The rearrangement uses TRBV20-1 and TRBJ1-6; D gene ambiguous. V was cut by 0 bases and J by 7 bases, with 10 bases left in between. CDR3 length: 14 residues. CDR1 and CDR2 from the germline V gene are DFQATT and SNEGSKA (reference sequence). CDR3: CSARDLVINSPLHF. The CDR3 DNA is TGCAGTGCTAGAGATCTGGTTATCAATTCACCCCTCCACTTT.

The chain couples TRBV20-1 to TRBJ1-2; D is ambiguous. Germline assignment: CDR1 DFQATT and CDR2 SNEGSKA (reference sequence). The germline V and J ends were trimmed by 0 bases and 4 bases, with 6 bases remaining between them. The CDR3 is 12 residues long. The CDR3 spells CSARDGTYGYTF. The DNA of the CDR3 is TGCAGTGCTAGAGATGGCACCTATGGCTACACCTTC.

The chain carries TRBV9 and TRBJ1-4; D is uncertain. The CDR3 covers 13 residues. V was clipped by 3 bases and J by 8 bases, with 11 bases between them. From germline, CDR1 is SGDLS and CDR2 YYNGEE. Here the CDR3 reads CASSEKPGEKLFF. CDR3 DNA: TGTGCCAGCAGCGAGAAGCCGGGGGAAAAACTGTTTTTT. Supplemented by reference TRBV9 and TRBJ1-4, the full variable domain reads DSGVTQTPKHLITATGQRVTLRCSPRSGDLSVYWYQQSLDQGLQFLIQYYNGEERAKGNILERFSAQQFPDLHSELNLSSLELGDSALYFCASSEKPGEKLFFGSGTQLSVL.

The CDR3 sequence: CATSDMYRDRGHEQYF. DNA for the CDR3: TGTGCCACCAGCGACATGTACCGGGACAGGGGGCACGAGCAGTACTTC. The chain employs TRBV15 and TRBJ2-7, with 12 bases matching TRBD1. Germline V lookup: CDR1 LNHNV, CDR2 YYDKDF (reference sequence). This CDR3 is 16 amino acids long. With V trimmed by 5 bases and J by 5 bases, 10 bases remained unmatched.

This clonotype is a singleton in its sample. The chain has TRBV7-9 and TRBJ1-1; the D gene is possibly TRBD1 (6 bases). The length of the CDR3 is 14 residues. The V gene's germline CDR1 is SEHNR and CDR2 FQNEAQ (reference sequence). Trimming cost V 5 bases and J 2 bases, with 12 bases left between them. The CDR3 nucleotides read TGTGCCAGCAGCAGCTCGGGGGGCAACACTGAAGCTTTCTTT. It encodes CASSSSGGNTEAFF.

V and J are TRBV27 and TRBJ2-6; no definite D call. Trimming removed 4 bases from V and 0 bases from J, with 1 base in between. The CDR3 runs to 13 residues. Germline assignment: CDR1 MNHEY and CDR2 SMNVEV (reference sequence). The CDR3 DNA reads as TGTGCCAGCAGTTACTCTGGGGCCAACGTCCTGACTTTC. Translating it yields CASSYSGANVLTF.